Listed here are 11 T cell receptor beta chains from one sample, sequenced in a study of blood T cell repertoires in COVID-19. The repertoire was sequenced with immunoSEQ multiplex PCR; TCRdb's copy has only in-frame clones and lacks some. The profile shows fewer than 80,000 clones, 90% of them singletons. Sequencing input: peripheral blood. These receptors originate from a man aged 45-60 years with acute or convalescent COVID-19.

As DNA, the CDR3 is TGTGCCAGCAGCCCATACCTCGACGGAGTTGGCTACACCTTC. It translates to CASSPYLDGVGYTF. This chain uses TRBV7-8 with TRBJ1-2; D ambiguous. The germline CDR1 and CDR2 sequences are SGHVS and FQNEAQ. CDR3 length equals 14 residues. V was cut by 5 bases and J by 7 bases, with 17 bases left in between.

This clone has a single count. CDR3 amino acids: CASSFLAGSDEQFF. In DNA, the CDR3 is TGTGCCAGCAGTTTTCTAGCGGGAAGCGATGAGCAGTTCTTC. The genes are TRBV27 and TRBJ2-1; 9 bases are a match to TRBD2. Germline loops: CDR1 MNHEY, CDR2 SMNVEV (reference sequence). V lost 3 bases to trimming and J lost 8 bases; unmatched junction nucleotides: 5. This CDR3 contains 14 residues.

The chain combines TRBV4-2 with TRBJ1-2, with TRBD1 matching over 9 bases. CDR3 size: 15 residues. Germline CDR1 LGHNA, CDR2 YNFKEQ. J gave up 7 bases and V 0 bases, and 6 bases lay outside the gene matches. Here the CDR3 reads CASSQDRNRGPGYTF. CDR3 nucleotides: TGTGCCAGCAGCCAAGATAGGAACAGGGGGCCTGGCTACACCTTC.

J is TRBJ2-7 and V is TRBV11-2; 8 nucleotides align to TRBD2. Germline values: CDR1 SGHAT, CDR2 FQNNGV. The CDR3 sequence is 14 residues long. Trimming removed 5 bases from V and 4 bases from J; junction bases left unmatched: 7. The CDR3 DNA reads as TGTGCCAGCAGCACAGGACTAGCAGCGTACGAGCAGTACTTC. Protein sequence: CASSTGLAAYEQYF.

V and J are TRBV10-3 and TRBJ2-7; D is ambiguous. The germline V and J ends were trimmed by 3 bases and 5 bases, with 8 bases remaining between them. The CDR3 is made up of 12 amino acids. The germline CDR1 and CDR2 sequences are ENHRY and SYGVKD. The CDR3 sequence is CAISEYADEQYF. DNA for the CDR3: TGTGCCATCAGTGAATATGCGGACGAGCAGTACTTC.

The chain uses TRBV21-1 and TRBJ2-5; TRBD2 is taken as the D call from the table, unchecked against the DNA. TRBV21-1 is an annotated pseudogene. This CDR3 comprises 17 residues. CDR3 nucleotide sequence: TGTGCCAGCAGCAAAGATATTGCTAGCGGGCCATGGGAGACCCAGTACTTC. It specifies CASSKDIASGPWETQYF.

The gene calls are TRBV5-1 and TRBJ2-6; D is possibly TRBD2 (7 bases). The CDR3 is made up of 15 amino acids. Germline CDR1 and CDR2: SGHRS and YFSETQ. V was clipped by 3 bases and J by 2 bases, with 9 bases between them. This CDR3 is CASSWGGPGANVLTF. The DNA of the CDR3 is TGCGCCAGCAGCTGGGGGGGGCCTGGGGCCAACGTCCTGACTTTC.

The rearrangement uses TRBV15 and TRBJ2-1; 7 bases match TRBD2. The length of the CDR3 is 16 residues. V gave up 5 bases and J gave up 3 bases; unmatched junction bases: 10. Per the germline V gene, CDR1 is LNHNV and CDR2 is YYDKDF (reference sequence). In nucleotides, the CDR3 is TGTGCCACCAGCCCGGAGGGAGGGCCAAACTACAATGAGCAGTTCTTC. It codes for CATSPEGGPNYNEQFF.

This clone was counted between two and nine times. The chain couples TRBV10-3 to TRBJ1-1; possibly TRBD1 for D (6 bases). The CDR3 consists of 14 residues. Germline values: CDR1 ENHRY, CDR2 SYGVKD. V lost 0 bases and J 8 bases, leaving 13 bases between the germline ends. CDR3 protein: CAISESLYGQEAFF. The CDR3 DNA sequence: TGTGCCATCAGTGAGTCTCTTTACGGACAGGAAGCTTTCTTT.

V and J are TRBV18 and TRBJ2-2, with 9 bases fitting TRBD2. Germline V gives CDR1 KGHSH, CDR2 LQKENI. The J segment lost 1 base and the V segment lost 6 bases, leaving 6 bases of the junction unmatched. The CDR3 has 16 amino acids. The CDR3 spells CASSPLAGENTGELFF. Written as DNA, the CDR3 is TGTGCCAGCTCCCCCTTAGCGGGAGAGAACACCGGGGAGCTGTTTTTT.

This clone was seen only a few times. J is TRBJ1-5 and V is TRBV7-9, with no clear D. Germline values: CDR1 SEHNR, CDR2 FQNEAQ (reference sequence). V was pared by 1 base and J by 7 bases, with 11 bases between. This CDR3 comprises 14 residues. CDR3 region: CASSLGRLAQPQHF. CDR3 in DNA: TGTGCCAGCAGCTTAGGGCGGCTGGCCCAGCCCCAGCATTTT.